These 29 T cell receptor beta chains share one sample of origin, sequenced in a study of shared clonotypes between healthy human individuals. Clones were sequenced by immunoSEQ multiplex PCR, and TCRdb holds only the in-frame ones, with some missing. The sample consists of around 500,000 clones, approximately 78% of them appearing once. Sequencing input: PBMCs. The receptors here all came from a woman aged 40 to 49 in good health. Some clones in this sample may be carry-over from other donors' samples.

This clone appeared a single time. The rearrangement joins TRBV11-1 to TRBJ2-7; D perhaps matches TRBD2 (5 bases). The CDR3 covers 14 residues. Trimming left V 3 bases short and J 1 base short, with 10 bases between. Per germline, CDR1 SGHAT and CDR2 FQDESV (reference sequence). This CDR3 reads CASSFRERSYEQYF. The CDR3 coding sequence is TGTGCCAGCAGCTTTAGGGAGCGGTCCTACGAGCAGTACTTC.

V is TRBV5-1 and J is TRBJ2-7, with 8 bases that match TRBD1. The CDR3 is 13 amino acids. Germline CDR1 SGHRS, CDR2 YFSETQ. The V segment lost 4 bases and the J segment 6 bases; nucleotides outside the gene matches: 6. The CDR3 loop reads CASSPGQVGEQYF. The CDR3 coding sequence is TGCGCCAGCAGCCCGGGACAGGTCGGCGAGCAGTACTTC.

The chain carries TRBV28 and TRBJ2-7, with a possible D match to TRBD1 (6 bases). In germline, CDR1 is MDHEN, CDR2 SYDVKM. This CDR3 has 15 residues. The V gene lost 4 bases and the J gene lost 10 bases, with 23 bases spanning the gap. DNA for the CDR3: TGTGCCAGCAGTTCACCCCACGCCCGGGACACCGCTCAGTACTTC. It translates to CASSSPHARDTAQYF.

J is TRBJ2-2 and V is TRBV29-1; 9 bases line up with TRBD1. V gave up 6 bases and J gave up 6 bases; unmatched junction bases: 14. CDR3 length: 16 amino acids. Germline CDR1 SQVTM, CDR2 ANQGSEA. The CDR3 sequence: CSVVDRGGIFAGELFF. CDR3 coding DNA: TGCAGCGTAGTGGACAGGGGTGGTATTTTTGCCGGGGAGCTGTTTTTT.

The chain has TRBV5-1 and TRBJ1-1; D not certain. Germline V CDR1 and CDR2: SGHRS, YFSETQ. The CDR3 extends over 14 amino acids. Trimming took off 0 bases at V and 1 base at J, with 7 bases between the two ends. The CDR3 spells CASSLVPGNTEAFF. CDR3 sequence (DNA): TGCGCCAGCAGCTTGGTTCCAGGGAACACTGAAGCTTTCTTT.

The chain employs TRBV5-4 and TRBJ2-1; D gene uncertain. Trimming pared 2 bases from V and 6 bases from J, leaving 12 bases between. Germline loops: CDR1 SGHNT, CDR2 YYREEE (reference sequence). The CDR3 totals 14 residues. The CDR3 sequence: CASSFIGTINEQFF. Here the CDR3 DNA reads TGTGCCAGCAGCTTCATTGGTACTATCAATGAGCAGTTCTTC.

This clone has only one observation. The genes are TRBV6-6 and TRBJ2-5; TRBD1 matches at 7 bases. From germline, CDR1 is MNHNY and CDR2 SVGAGI (reference sequence). The length of the CDR3 is 15 residues. V shed 5 bases, J shed 1 base, and the junction held 7 bases outside the gene matches. CDR3 DNA sequence: TGTGCCAGCAGTCACGTACGACAGGGCCAAGAGACCCAGTACTTC. Translated: CASSHVRQGQETQYF.

There are a few counts of this clone. The rearrangement joins TRBV28 to TRBJ1-5; D remains ambiguous. Germline CDR1 MDHEN, CDR2 SYDVKM. Between the trimmed V and J ends, which lost 2 bases and 5 bases, there was a span of 7 bases. CDR3 length: 13 amino acids. CDR3 protein: CASSLRRHQPQHF. CDR3 nucleotide sequence: TGTGCCAGCAGTTTAAGGCGTCATCAGCCCCAGCATTTT.

CDR3 coding DNA: TGTGCCAGCAGCGCATGGTGGGAATCATACAATGAGCAGTTCTTC. It translates to CASSAWWESYNEQFF. The chain joins TRBV7-2 to TRBJ2-1; D is ambiguous. The CDR3 has 15 amino acids. V gave up 5 bases and J gave up 4 bases, with 15 bases separating them. Germline V gene sequence: CDR1 SGHTA, CDR2 FQGNSA.

The V and J genes are TRBV7-9 and TRBJ1-3; D remains unclear. Trimming stripped 0 bases from V and 0 bases from J, with 12 bases between. Germline V lookup: CDR1 SEHNR, CDR2 FQNEAQ (reference sequence). The length of the CDR3 is 17 residues. CDR3 amino acids: CASSLARALLSGNTIYF. The CDR3 DNA follows: TGTGCCAGCAGCTTAGCGCGGGCCCTACTCTCTGGAAACACCATATATTTT.

The V and J genes are TRBV11-2 and TRBJ1-5; D call uncertain. This CDR3 region has 14 residues. V was trimmed by 1 base and J by 4 bases, leaving 8 bases between them. Germline assignment: CDR1 SGHAT and CDR2 FQNNGV. This CDR3 is CASSLGSVNQPQHF. In DNA, the CDR3 is TGTGCCAGCAGCTTAGGGTCGGTAAATCAGCCCCAGCATTTT.

The CDR3 spells CASSPIPGSYNEQFF. DNA for the CDR3: TGTGCCAGCAGCCCGATACCCGGATCCTACAATGAGCAGTTCTTC. The V and J genes are TRBV11-2 and TRBJ2-1; D call uncertain. The V gene lost 5 bases and the J gene lost 1 base, with 12 bases spanning the gap. CDR3 length: 15 residues. CDR1 is SGHAT, CDR2 FQNNGV, per germline.

This chain joins TRBV2 and TRBJ1-6; D might be TRBD1 (5 bases). Trimming pared 4 bases from V and 10 bases from J, leaving 11 bases between. The CDR3 runs to 13 residues. CDR1 and CDR2 from the germline V gene are SNHLY and FYNNEI. The CDR3 nucleotides read TGTGCCAGCAGTGTAGGGACCGGATCACCCCTCCACTTT. Residues: CASSVGTGSPLHF.

The CDR3 is CASSPQEGQNEKLFF. The CDR3 DNA reads TGTGCCAGCTCACCCCAGGAAGGCCAGAATGAAAAACTGTTTTTT. The chain employs TRBV18 and TRBJ1-4; no clear D. In germline, CDR1 is KGHSH, CDR2 LQKENI. This CDR3 contains 15 residues. V gave up 3 bases and J gave up 5 bases, with 13 bases separating them.

This clone was counted only a few times. This chain joins TRBV7-2 and TRBJ2-7; TRBD2 agrees at 8 bases. Germline CDR1 SGHTA, CDR2 FQGNSA. V shed 1 base, J shed 6 bases, and the junction held 11 bases outside the gene matches. This CDR3 has 16 amino acids. The CDR3 loop is CASSLEGLGGVREQYF. CDR3 coding DNA: TGTGCCAGCAGCTTAGAGGGACTAGGGGGGGTCCGCGAGCAGTACTTC.

Concerning this clone itself: Distinct nucleotide sequences in the sample also encode this CDR3. The V call is TRBV18, the J call TRBJ2-7; 9 bases agree with TRBD1. This CDR3 contains 14 residues. The V gene's germline CDR1 is KGHSH and CDR2 LQKENI. The J segment lost 1 base and the V segment lost 6 bases, leaving 4 bases of the junction unmatched. For the CDR3, the DNA is TGTGCCAGCTCCCCGACAGGGGGATCCTACGAGCAGTACTTC. It is translated as CASSPTGGSYEQYF.

The genes are TRBV20-1 and TRBJ2-1, with D unresolved. Germline V gene lookup returns CDR1 DFQATT and CDR2 SNEGSKA (reference sequence). Trimming left V 3 bases short and J 3 bases short, with 3 bases between. The CDR3 consists of 11 residues. CDR3 in amino acids: CSARVYNEQFF. The CDR3 DNA reads as TGCAGTGCTAGGGTCTACAATGAGCAGTTCTTC.

This chain joins TRBV27 and TRBJ2-7, with D tentatively TRBD1 (5 bases). CDR1 is MNHEY and CDR2 is SMNVEV in the germline V gene (reference sequence). Trimming removed 5 bases from V and 9 bases from J, with 23 bases in between. The CDR3 is made up of 15 amino acids. The CDR3 DNA reads TGTGCCAGCAGTCCGCGACAGAACCTCATTCTGGGGCAGTACTTC. This encodes CASSPRQNLILGQYF.

The V call is TRBV5-6, the J call TRBJ2-7; D unclear. In germline, CDR1 is SGHDT, CDR2 YYEEEE. Trimming removed 0 bases at V and 0 bases at J, with 10 bases between. This CDR3 spans 15 amino acids. The CDR3 is CASSLGHWSSYEQYF. The CDR3 DNA follows: TGTGCCAGCAGCTTGGGACACTGGAGCTCCTACGAGCAGTACTTC.

This clone was counted between two and nine times. The rearrangement uses TRBV11-3 and TRBJ2-3; possibly TRBD2 for D (6 bases). Germline-derived CDR1 and CDR2 are SGHNT and YENEEA. Trimming took off 0 bases at V and 4 bases at J, with 17 bases between the two ends. The CDR3 is made up of 17 amino acids. For the CDR3, the DNA is TGTGCCAGCAGCTTAGAGCCCCCCGGGAGTGGGTCAGATACGCAGTATTTT. This gives the protein CASSLEPPGSGSDTQYF.

DNA for the CDR3: TGCGCCAGCAGCGTCGGAGCGGGAGGGTCGAAAGGGGAGCTGTTTTTT. Translated: CASSVGAGGSKGELFF. J is TRBJ2-2 and V is TRBV5-1; 10 nucleotides agree with TRBD2. V lost 4 bases, J lost 8 bases, and 11 bases stayed unmatched. This CDR3 is built from 16 residues. CDR1 SGHRS and CDR2 YFSETQ come from the germline V gene.

Note on this clone: One end of the junction does not line up with germline, which may come from a read error. The sample carries other DNA sequences with the same CDR3. This chain links TRBV7-3 with TRBJ2-7; 10 positions agree with TRBD1. The CDR3 runs 14 residues. Germline CDR1 SGHTA, CDR2 FQGTGA. CDR3 region: CASSSGQGSYEQYF. As DNA, the CDR3 is TGTGCTAGCAGCTCGGGACAGGGGTCCTACGAGCAGTACTTC.

The CDR3, as DNA: TGCGCCAGCAGCCAAGACCGGCAGAATTCACCCCTCCACTTT. Its protein product is CASSQDRQNSPLHF. The chain couples TRBV4-1 to TRBJ1-6; D not resolved. Germline values: CDR1 MGHRA, CDR2 YSYEKL. With 0 bases removed from V and 7 bases from J, the gap between germline ends came to 7 bases. The CDR3 extends over 14 amino acids.

The chain uses TRBV11-2 and TRBJ2-1; D tentatively fits TRBD1 or TRBD2 (5 bases each). Germline values: CDR1 SGHAT, CDR2 FQNNGV. Between the trimmed V and J ends, which lost 5 bases and 7 bases, there was a span of 21 bases. The CDR3 loop spans 16 amino acids. CDR3 in amino acids: CASSPRGRGGGNEQFF. The DNA for the CDR3 is TGTGCCAGCAGCCCCCGAGGCCGGGGCGGTGGGAATGAGCAGTTCTTC.

CDR3 sequence (DNA): TGTGCATTAGCGGGAGGAAGGGAGACCCAGTACTTC. Its translation: CALAGGRETQYF. J is TRBJ2-5 and V is TRBV30; 10 bases fit TRBD2. Germline CDR1 reads GTSNPN; CDR2 reads SVGIG (reference sequence). The CDR3 length is 12 residues.

This chain links TRBV14 with TRBJ2-2; TRBD2 agrees at 10 bases. The CDR3 length is 17 residues. Losses at the gene ends were 0 bases for V and 0 bases for J; bases not matched to a gene: 1. Per the germline V gene, CDR1 is SGHDN and CDR2 is FVKESK. CDR3 loop: CASSQEAGGPNTGELFF. The CDR3, as DNA: TGTGCCAGCAGCCAAGAAGCGGGAGGGCCGAACACCGGGGAGCTGTTTTTT. The variable domain in full, with the rest retrieved from reference TRBV14 and TRBJ2-2, is EAGVTQFPSHSVIEKGQTVTLRCDPISGHDNLYWYRRVMGKEIKFLLHFVKESKQDESGMPNNRFLAERTGGTYSTLKVQPAELEDSGVYFCASSQEAGGPNTGELFFGEGSRLTVL.

The rearrangement joins TRBV29-1 to TRBJ1-5; a weak D match, TRBD1 (5 bases). The CDR3 runs to 11 residues. CDR1 SQVTM and CDR2 ANQGSEA come from the germline V gene. The germline V and J ends were trimmed by 1 base and 12 bases, with 10 bases remaining between them. This CDR3 reads CSVEAGEHQHF. The CDR3 nucleotides read TGCAGCGTTGAAGCGGGGGAGCACCAGCATTTT.

This sequence joins TRBV5-1 and TRBJ1-3; no clear D. CDR3 size: 14 residues. Germline V gives CDR1 SGHRS, CDR2 YFSETQ. V lost 5 bases, J lost 0 bases, and 9 bases lay in between. CDR3 in amino acids: CASRPQSSGNTIYF. CDR3 nucleotides: TGCGCCAGCAGACCGCAGAGCTCTGGAAACACCATATATTTT.

V and J are TRBV15 and TRBJ2-7; 9 positions agree with TRBD1. CDR3 length: 15 amino acids. V dropped 0 bases and J dropped 5; count of bases not matched to a gene: 5. Germline assignment: CDR1 LNHNV and CDR2 YYDKDF (reference sequence). CDR3 sequence: CATSRDGQGSDEQYF. In DNA, the CDR3 is TGTGCCACCAGCAGAGATGGACAGGGGAGTGACGAGCAGTACTTC.